These 23 T cell receptor beta chains came from one sample sequenced in a study of tumor and adjacent non-tumor tissue in lung cancer. RNA was extracted from bulk tissue without any cell sorting. Three rounds of nested PCR, following a modified ARM-PCR protocol, produced the TCRbeta library. TCRdb re-called the multiplex PCR reads with MiXCR, one entry per CDR3 protein. The repertoire consists of approximately 71,000 distinct CDR3 sequences, with just under 60% occurring once and the leading ten covering just over 20%. Sequencing input: lung tumor tissue. Receptor source: a middle-aged man with non-small cell lung cancer.

V usage is TRBV28 and J usage is TRBJ1-3; a weak D match, TRBD1 (5 bases). Germline CDR1 is MDHEN and CDR2 is SYDVKM. This CDR3 contains 15 residues. V dropped 5 bases and J dropped 8 bases, with 19 bases sitting between them. The CDR3 sequence: CASSPPTVLTDTIYF. In DNA form, the CDR3 reads TGTGCCAGCAGTCCACCGACAGTCCTAACCGACACCATATATTTT.

This clonotype was seen a handful of times. The gene calls are TRBV11-1 and TRBJ2-7; no clear D gene. The CDR3 totals 13 residues. Germline V gene lookup returns CDR1 SGHAT and CDR2 FQDESV (reference sequence). V lost 0 bases, J lost 3 bases, and 6 bases lay in between. CDR3 nucleotide sequence: TGTGCCAGCAGCTTAGCGTCTGGCTACGAGCAGTACTTC. This codes for CASSLASGYEQYF.

This clonotype has a handful of counts. A much bigger clone sits one base away, suggesting this may be a read error. The chain uses TRBV4-1 and TRBJ2-2; the match to TRBD1 covers 12 bases. V shed 10 bases, J shed 6 bases, and the junction held 9 bases outside the gene matches. Germline V lookup: CDR1 MGHRA, CDR2 YSYEKL. This CDR3 spans 15 amino acids. The CDR3 DNA is TGCGCCAACCGGGGACAGGGGGCTTCAGCCGGGGAGCTGTTTTTT. Amino acid sequence: CANRGQGASAGELFF.

The V and J genes are TRBV6-6 and TRBJ1-1; D gene uncertain. Germline assignment: CDR1 MNHNY and CDR2 SVGAGI (reference sequence). CDR3 length equals 17 residues. V was shortened by 5 bases and J by 0 bases, with 19 bases between the two germline ends. CDR3 region: CASSLTRRERMNTEAFF. The CDR3 region has the DNA TGTGCCAGCAGTCTGACTAGGAGGGAAAGAATGAACACTGAAGCTTTCTTT.

The J gene is TRBJ1-2, the V gene TRBV6-6, with 7 nucleotides matching TRBD1. Germline trimming cut 2 bases from V and 8 bases from J; bases unmatched to any gene: 8. The germline V gene has CDR1 MNHNY and CDR2 SVGAGI (reference sequence). This CDR3 comprises 14 residues. The CDR3 nucleotides read TGTGCCAGCAGTTACGATAGACAGGGAAGGGGCTACACCTTC. Translation: CASSYDRQGRGYTF.

This clonotype has ten or more counts. The V gene is TRBV4-1, the J gene TRBJ2-7; 11 bases align to TRBD1. The germline CDR1 and CDR2 sequences are MGHRA and YSYEKL. V lost 3 bases, J lost 1 base, and 5 bases stayed unmatched. The CDR3 is 16 amino acids. The DNA for the CDR3 is TGCGCCAGCAGCCACCCCGGACAGGGGGCTTCCTACGAGCAGTACTTC. Amino acid sequence: CASSHPGQGASYEQYF.

As concerns this clonotype: Likely a read error: the CDR3 ends without its conserved phenylalanine or tryptophan. The CDR3 region is CASSLTGSGSHEQYL. The CDR3 coding sequence is TGTGCCAGCAGCTTAACAGGTTCAGGCTCCCACGAGCAGTACTTA. The rearrangement links TRBV11-1 to TRBJ2-7, with a weak D call TRBD1 (5 bases). The CDR3 covers 15 residues. Per the germline V gene, CDR1 is SGHAT and CDR2 is FQDESV (reference sequence).

About this clonotype itself: A junction boundary mismatches the germline segment, possibly from a read error. The chain couples TRBV6-5 to TRBJ2-1; TRBD2 agrees at 10 bases. Germline V gene lookup returns CDR1 MNHEY and CDR2 SVGAGI. The CDR3 loop spans 15 amino acids. CDR3 DNA: TGTGCCAGCAGCGTACTAGCGGGAACGTACAATGAGCACTTCTTC. Protein sequence: CASSVLAGTYNEHFF.

This clonotype has a count of ten or more. The rearrangement links TRBV4-1 to TRBJ2-1; 7 nucleotides match TRBD2. The CDR3 has 16 amino acids. J was trimmed by 5 bases and V by 0 bases; bases with no gene match: 7. Germline CDR1 and CDR2: MGHRA and YSYEKL. The CDR3 loop is CASSQDHLAVHNEQFF. The CDR3 DNA follows: TGCGCCAGCAGCCAAGATCACCTAGCGGTCCACAATGAGCAGTTCTTC.

About this clonotype itself: The germline gene is not matched at one end of the junction; a read error may be the cause. V is TRBV29-1 and J is TRBJ2-5; tentatively, D is TRBD2 (5 bases). This CDR3 has 14 residues. In germline, CDR1 is SQVTM, CDR2 ANQGSEA. This chain's CDR3 is CSVPQRTTRETQCF. The CDR3, as DNA: TGCAGCGTCCCTCAGCGGACGACAAGGGAGACCCAGTGCTTC.

As concerns this clonotype: A much larger clone differs by one base, so this may be a read error. V usage is TRBV4-1 and J usage is TRBJ2-3; D ambiguous. The CDR3 length is 15 residues. The germline V gene encodes CDR1 MGHRA and CDR2 YSYEKL. The CDR3 coding sequence is TGCGCCAGCAGCCAAGCTGGGCAGACCACAGAAACGCAGTATTTT. Its protein is CASSQAGQTTETQYF.

Note on this clonotype: A read error may account for a junction end that differs from germline. V is TRBV6-6 and J is TRBJ1-5; 10 nucleotides match TRBD1. Germline V gene sequence: CDR1 MNHNY, CDR2 SVGAGI (reference sequence). The length of the CDR3 is 15 residues. The CDR3 loop reads CTSSFRQGANQPQHF. The CDR3 nucleotides read TGTACCAGTAGTTTTCGACAGGGGGCTAATCAGCCCCAGCATTTT.

This clonotype was observed a few times. This may arise from a read error, as a much more abundant clone is one base away. The chain employs TRBV6-2 or TRBV6-3 and TRBJ2-1; no definite D call. The CDR3 totals 16 residues. In germline, CDR1 is MNHEY, CDR2 SVGEGT. The DNA of the CDR3 is TGTGCCTGCAGTTACCTAGGCTGGTCTCCCGGCAATGAGCAGTTCTTC. It specifies CACSYLGWSPGNEQFF.

V gene TRBV5-1 combines with J gene TRBJ2-7, with D uncertain. V dropped 2 bases and J dropped 6 bases, with 12 bases sitting between them. The CDR3 is 13 amino acids. Germline V gives CDR1 SGHRS, CDR2 YFSETQ. DNA of the CDR3: TGCGCCAGCAGCTTCGTTAGCACGGGCGAGCAGTACTTC. This sequence encodes CASSFVSTGEQYF.

This chain joins TRBV30 and TRBJ1-1; D unclear. The V end was cut by 5 bases, the J end by 5 bases, with 15 bases between. Per the germline V gene, CDR1 is GTSNPN and CDR2 is SVGIG (reference sequence). There are 13 residues in the CDR3. The CDR3 nucleotides are TGTGCCTGGTCCAGGTCCCGAGGGACTGAAGCTTTCTTT. Protein sequence: CAWSRSRGTEAFF. Drawing the rest from reference TRBV30 and TRBJ1-1, the complete variable domain is SQTIHQWPATLVQPVGSPLSLECTVEGTSNPNLYWYRQAAGRGLQLLFYSVGIGQISSEVPQNLSASRPQDRQFILSSKKLLLSDSGFYLCAWSRSRGTEAFFGQGTRLTVV.

By sample fraction, this clonotype is medium-sized. This sequence joins TRBV11-3 and TRBJ1-1; D is undetermined. Trimming stripped 0 bases from V and 6 bases from J, with 17 bases between. The germline V gene has CDR1 SGHNT and CDR2 YENEEA. The CDR3 contains 16 residues. This CDR3 reads CASSLDRRPVNPEAFF. The CDR3 DNA reads TGTGCCAGCAGCTTAGATCGGAGGCCAGTAAATCCTGAAGCTTTCTTT.

About this clonotype: A much larger clone differs by one base, so this may be a read error. This chain connects TRBV30 to TRBJ1-2, with D uncertain. Germline V gives CDR1 GTSNPN, CDR2 SVGIG (reference sequence). The CDR3 covers 14 residues. The CDR3 loop is CAWSDHTKDYCYTF. In DNA form, the CDR3 reads TGTGCCTGGAGCGACCATACAAAGGACTATTGCTACACCTTC.

Points on this clonotype: The junction does not match germline at one end; this may be a read error. The chain couples TRBV6-5 to TRBJ2-2, with a weak D call TRBD2 (6 bases). This CDR3 comprises 11 residues. In germline, CDR1 is MNHEY, CDR2 SVGAGI. CDR3 residues: CASIKTGEVCF. CDR3 coding DNA: TGTGCCAGTATCAAGACCGGGGAGGTGTGTTTT.

A word on this clonotype: One junction end does not reproduce the germline sequence, and a read error may be involved. This sequence joins TRBV28 and TRBJ1-2; the D gene is possibly TRBD1 (6 bases). The CDR3 sequence is 14 residues long. Germline CDR1 reads MDHEN; CDR2 reads SYDVKM. The CDR3 DNA follows: TGTGACAGCAGTTTACGTTACAGGGTTGGCGGCTACACCTTC. Residues: CDSSLRYRVGGYTF.

This clonotype has a count of ten or more. The CDR3 sequence is CASSEGQFGGYNEQFF. CDR3 bases: TGCGCCAGCAGTGAGGGACAGTTTGGGGGATACAATGAGCAGTTCTTC. The chain links TRBV10-2 to TRBJ2-1, with D perhaps TRBD1 (6 bases). The CDR3 spans 16 residues. CDR1 is WSHSY and CDR2 is SAAADI in the germline V gene. V was clipped by 2 bases and J by 4 bases, with 15 bases between them.

Concerning this clonotype itself: This clone may be a read error of a much larger clone one base away. The rearrangement uses TRBV12-3 or TRBV12-4 and TRBJ2-5; D gene uncertain. This CDR3 is 13 amino acids long. The V end lost 1 base, the J end lost 7 bases, and 10 bases lay between the germline ends. The CDR3 protein is CASSLGVKRTQYF. In nucleotides, the CDR3 is TGTGCCAGCAGTTTAGGGGTGAAGAGGACCCAGTACTTC.

The gene calls are TRBV20-1 and TRBJ2-5; D possibly corresponds to TRBD2 (6 bases). This CDR3 contains 19 residues. Trimming took 6 bases from V and 4 from J, leaving 33 bases between them. CDR1 and CDR2 (germline): DFQATT, SNEGSKA (reference sequence). CDR3 in amino acids: CSALPPGGTGVGLRETQYF. In DNA, the CDR3 is TGCAGTGCCCTCCCGCCCGGAGGAACGGGAGTGGGGTTGAGAGAGACCCAGTACTTC.

This clonotype has only one observation. A read error may be the cause here, since a much bigger clone is one base away. V is TRBV20-1 and J is TRBJ2-1, with D perhaps matching TRBD2 (6 bases). This CDR3 has 14 residues. CDR1 is DFQATT and CDR2 is SNEGSKA in the germline V gene (reference sequence). The CDR3: CRASLAALYNEQFF. CDR3 sequence (DNA): TGCCGTGCTAGTTTAGCGGCTCTCTACAATGAGCAGTTCTTC.